The 12 T cell receptor beta chains in this list originate from one sample, sequenced in a study of shared clonotypes between healthy human individuals. Method: immunoSEQ multiplex PCR; TCRdb's copy keeps in-frame clones and lacks some. The sample records over a million clones, more than 75% being singletons. The sample was memory CD4+ T cells from PBMCs. Specified subset: CD45RA-negative fraction. These receptors were taken from a man between 18 and 29 years old in good health. Some clones in this sample may be carry-over from other donors' samples.

This chain connects TRBV29-1 to TRBJ1-2, with no clear D. Germline assignment: CDR1 SQVTM and CDR2 ANQGSEA. Trimming shortened V by 6 bases and J by 0 bases, and 5 bases separated the two germline ends. The CDR3 runs 11 residues. CDR3 protein: CSVNTNYGYTF. CDR3 sequence (DNA): TGCAGCGTCAACACTAACTATGGCTACACCTTC.

The genes are TRBV4-1 and TRBJ2-5; D gene uncertain. V lost 1 base and J lost 2, with 8 bases in between. Germline CDR1 and CDR2: MGHRA and YSYEKL. The CDR3 spans 14 residues. The CDR3 sequence: CASSQGYLQETQYF. The CDR3 nucleotides read TGCGCCAGCAGCCAAGGGTACTTACAAGAGACCCAGTACTTC.

This sequence joins TRBV5-5 and TRBJ2-3; 7 bases map to TRBD1. The junction had 14 bases not matched to a gene; V was cut back by 4 bases and J by 3 bases. The CDR3 spans 17 residues. Germline V gives CDR1 SGHKS, CDR2 YYEKEE (reference sequence). CDR3 in amino acids: CASSPIRARDRTDTQYF. CDR3 DNA: TGTGCCAGCAGCCCAATAAGGGCCCGGGACAGAACAGATACGCAGTATTTT. Variable domain in full (rest from reference TRBV5-5 and TRBJ2-3): DAGVTQSPTHLIKTRGQQVTLRCSPISGHKSVSWYQQVLGQGPQFIFQYYEKEERGRGNFPDRFSARQFPNYSSELNVNALLLGDSALYLCASSPIRARDRTDTQYFGPGTRLTVL.

The chain couples TRBV7-9 to TRBJ1-3; D remains ambiguous. Trimming removed 5 bases from V and 4 bases from J, with 18 bases in between. From germline, CDR1 is SEHNR and CDR2 FQNEAQ (reference sequence). CDR3 length equals 16 residues. Written as DNA, the CDR3 is TGTGCCAGCAGCATGGACGCTCCGGGTGCGGGAAACACCATATATTTT. Protein: CASSMDAPGAGNTIYF.

This clone was found many times. The chain has TRBV5-1 and TRBJ2-3; 16 bases are a match to TRBD2. Trimming at V came to 3 bases and at J to 6 bases, leaving 4 bases not matched to a gene. The CDR3 has 16 amino acids. The germline V gene encodes CDR1 SGHRS and CDR2 YFSETQ. The CDR3 region has the DNA TGCGCCAGCAGCTACGGGACTAGCGGGAGGGCCGATACGCAGTATTTT. It encodes CASSYGTSGRADTQYF.

The chain couples TRBV7-2 to TRBJ1-4; a possible D gene is TRBD1 (5 bases). This CDR3 is 14 amino acids long. Trimming took off 2 bases at V and 7 bases at J, with 11 bases between the two ends. Germline lookup yields CDR1 SGHTA and CDR2 FQGNSA. In DNA, the CDR3 is TGTGCCAGCAGCTTAAGGCAGGGTGTTGAAAAACTGTTTTTT. This encodes CASSLRQGVEKLFF. Complete variable domain (other parts from reference TRBV7-2 and TRBJ1-4): GAGVSQSPSNKVTEKGKDVELRCDPISGHTALYWYRQSLGQGLEFLIYFQGNSAPDKSGLPSDRFSAERTGGSVSTLTIQRTQQEDSAVYLCASSLRQGVEKLFFGSGTQLSVL.

The table lists this clone with a few counts. The chain is built from TRBV25-1 and TRBJ1-4; D uncertain. Between the trimmed V and J ends, which lost 0 bases and 5 bases, there was a span of 13 bases. The CDR3 is 16 amino acids. Germline loops: CDR1 MGHDK, CDR2 SYGVNS. The CDR3 nucleotides read TGTGCCAGCAGTGAATATGCGGCAGGCGGGAATGAAAAACTGTTTTTT. This gives the protein CASSEYAAGGNEKLFF. The whole variable domain, filled in from reference TRBV25-1 and TRBJ1-4, reads EADIYQTPRYLVIGTGKKITLECSQTMGHDKMYWYQQDPGMELHLIHYSYGVNSTEKGDLSSESTVSRIRTEHFPLTLESARPSHTSQYLCASSEYAAGGNEKLFFGSGTQLSVL.

This chain connects TRBV18 to TRBJ1-3; D perhaps matches TRBD1 (5 bases). This CDR3 has 15 amino acids. Trimming left V 3 bases short and J 0 bases short, with 9 bases between. Germline CDR1 is KGHSH and CDR2 is LQKENI. The chain's CDR3 is CASSPPGDSGNTIYF. The CDR3 coding sequence is TGTGCCAGCTCACCCCCGGGGGACTCTGGAAACACCATATATTTT.

The rearrangement links TRBV6-1 to TRBJ2-7; 7 nucleotides agree with TRBD2. J was trimmed by 6 bases and V by 4 bases; bases with no gene match: 6. This CDR3 has 13 residues. The germline V gene has CDR1 MNHNS and CDR2 SASEGT. The chain's CDR3 is CASSGTSALEQYF. CDR3 bases: TGTGCCAGCAGTGGGACTAGTGCGCTCGAGCAGTACTTC.

The chain is built from TRBV6-1 and TRBJ1-2; maybe TRBD1 (6 bases). This CDR3 has 14 residues. Germline V gene lookup returns CDR1 MNHNS and CDR2 SASEGT. Trimming left V 6 bases short and J 0 bases short, with 11 bases between. For the CDR3, the DNA is TGTGCCAGCAGGGTTAGGACAGCTAACTATGGCTACACCTTC. Its protein is CASRVRTANYGYTF.

This chain links TRBV9 with TRBJ2-7, with D maybe TRBD2 (6 bases). The CDR3 is 15 residues long. Germline lookup yields CDR1 SGDLS and CDR2 YYNGEE. Deletions cut 4 bases from V and 0 bases from J, with 14 bases between. In DNA form, the CDR3 reads TGTGCCAGCAGCCAGGCGGGGCGAGGCTCCTACGAGCAGTACTTC. This codes for CASSQAGRGSYEQYF.

The chain is built from TRBV7-2 and TRBJ1-1; TRBD1 is a possible D gene (6 bases). The CDR3 is made up of 13 amino acids. Looked up from germline, CDR1 is SGHTA and CDR2 is FQGNSA. Trimming pared 3 bases from V and 4 bases from J, leaving 9 bases between. CDR3 sequence: CASSLGASTEAFF. The CDR3 DNA follows: TGTGCCAGCAGCTTGGGGGCGAGCACTGAAGCTTTCTTT.